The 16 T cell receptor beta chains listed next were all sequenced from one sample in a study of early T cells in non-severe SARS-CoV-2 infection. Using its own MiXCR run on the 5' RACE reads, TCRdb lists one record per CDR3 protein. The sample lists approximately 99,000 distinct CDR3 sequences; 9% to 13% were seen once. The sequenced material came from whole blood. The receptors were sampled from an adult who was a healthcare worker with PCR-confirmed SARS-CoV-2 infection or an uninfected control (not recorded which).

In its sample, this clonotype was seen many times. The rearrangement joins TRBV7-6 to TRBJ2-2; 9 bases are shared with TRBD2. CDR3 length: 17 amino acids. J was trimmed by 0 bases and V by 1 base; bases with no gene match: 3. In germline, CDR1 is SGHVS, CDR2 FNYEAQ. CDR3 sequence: CASSLVPSGANTGELFF. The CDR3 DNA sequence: TGTGCCAGCAGCTTAGTTCCTAGCGGGGCGAACACCGGGGAGCTGTTTTTT.

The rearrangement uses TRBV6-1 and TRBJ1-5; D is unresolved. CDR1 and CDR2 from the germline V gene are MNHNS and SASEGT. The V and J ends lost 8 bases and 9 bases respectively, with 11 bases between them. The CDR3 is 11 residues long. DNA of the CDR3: TGTGCCAGCTCCCTTACGTTGCCCCAGCATTTT. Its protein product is CASSLTLPQHF.

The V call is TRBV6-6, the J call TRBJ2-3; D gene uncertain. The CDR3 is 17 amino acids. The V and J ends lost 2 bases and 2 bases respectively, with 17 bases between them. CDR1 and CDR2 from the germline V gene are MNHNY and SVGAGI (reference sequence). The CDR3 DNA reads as TGTGCCAGCAGTTACGGATCCGGTCGAGAATACACAGATACGCAGTATTTT. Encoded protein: CASSYGSGREYTDTQYF.

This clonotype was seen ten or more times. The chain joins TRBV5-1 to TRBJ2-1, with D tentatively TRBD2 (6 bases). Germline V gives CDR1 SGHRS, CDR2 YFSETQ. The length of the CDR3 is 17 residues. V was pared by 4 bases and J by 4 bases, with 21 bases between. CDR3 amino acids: CASSPQGWAGGYNEQFF. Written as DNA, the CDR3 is TGCGCCAGCAGCCCCCAAGGGTGGGCTGGGGGGTACAATGAGCAGTTCTTC. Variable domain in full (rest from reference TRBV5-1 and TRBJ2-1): KAGVTQTPRYLIKTRGQQVTLSCSPISGHRSVSWYQQTPGQGLQFLFEYFSETQRNKGNFPGRFSGRQFSNSRSEMNVSTLELGDSALYLCASSPQGWAGGYNEQFFGPGTRLTVL.

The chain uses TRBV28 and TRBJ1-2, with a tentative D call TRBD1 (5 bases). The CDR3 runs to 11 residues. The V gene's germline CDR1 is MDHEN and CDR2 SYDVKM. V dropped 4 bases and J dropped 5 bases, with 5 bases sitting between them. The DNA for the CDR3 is TGTGCCAGCAGTTGGGGGTATGGCTACACCTTC. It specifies CASSWGYGYTF.

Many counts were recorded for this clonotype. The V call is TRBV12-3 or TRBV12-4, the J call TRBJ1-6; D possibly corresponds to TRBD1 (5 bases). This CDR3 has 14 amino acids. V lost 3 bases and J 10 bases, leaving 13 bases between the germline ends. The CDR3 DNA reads TGTGCCAGCAGTTTCAAGGGGCGAAGATCACCCCTCCACTTT. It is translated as CASSFKGRRSPLHF.

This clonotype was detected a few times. The CDR3 coding sequence is TGTGCCAGCAGCTTAGTCAGGACACCAGAGCAGTACTTC. This encodes CASSLVRTPEQYF. V is TRBV11-2 and J is TRBJ2-7, with D perhaps matching TRBD1 (5 bases). The V and J ends lost 1 base and 7 bases respectively, with 11 bases between them. The CDR3 has 13 amino acids. In germline, CDR1 is SGHAT, CDR2 FQNNGV.

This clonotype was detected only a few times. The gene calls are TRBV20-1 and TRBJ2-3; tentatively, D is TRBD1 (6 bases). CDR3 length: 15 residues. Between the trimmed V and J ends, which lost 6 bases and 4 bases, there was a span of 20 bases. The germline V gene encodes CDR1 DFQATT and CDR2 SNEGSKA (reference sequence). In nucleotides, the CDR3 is TGCAGTGCCCTTCCGGGCAGGGGTCGATCAGATACGCAGTATTTT. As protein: CSALPGRGRSDTQYF.

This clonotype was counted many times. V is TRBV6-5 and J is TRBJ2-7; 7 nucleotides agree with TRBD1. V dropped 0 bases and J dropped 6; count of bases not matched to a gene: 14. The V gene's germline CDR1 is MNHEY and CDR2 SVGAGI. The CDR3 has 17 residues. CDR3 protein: CASSYSGLRQGSSEQYF. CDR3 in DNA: TGTGCCAGCAGTTACTCGGGGTTGAGACAGGGCTCTAGCGAGCAGTACTTC.

The CDR3 sequence: CASSSGLAGGLTDEQFF. CDR3 bases: TGCGCCAGCAGCTCGGGACTAGCGGGAGGGTTAACTGATGAGCAGTTCTTC. The rearrangement links TRBV5-1 to TRBJ2-1; 16 bases match TRBD2. The CDR3 runs to 17 residues. V was clipped by 3 bases and J by 8 bases; unmatched bases: 8. Germline-derived CDR1 and CDR2 are SGHRS and YFSETQ.

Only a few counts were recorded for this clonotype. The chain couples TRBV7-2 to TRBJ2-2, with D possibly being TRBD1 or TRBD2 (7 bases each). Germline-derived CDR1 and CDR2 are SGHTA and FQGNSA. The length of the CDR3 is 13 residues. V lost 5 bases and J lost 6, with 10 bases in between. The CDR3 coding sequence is TGTGCCAGCAGCCCAGGGGGGGCCGGGGAGCTGTTTTTT. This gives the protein CASSPGGAGELFF.

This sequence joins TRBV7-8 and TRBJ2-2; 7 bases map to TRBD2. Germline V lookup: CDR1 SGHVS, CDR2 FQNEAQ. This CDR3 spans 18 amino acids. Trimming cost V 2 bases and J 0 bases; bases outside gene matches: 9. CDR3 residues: CASSLLATLAANTGELFF. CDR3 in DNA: TGTGCCAGCAGCTTACTCGCTACGCTAGCGGCGAACACCGGGGAGCTGTTTTTT.

The CDR3 DNA sequence: TGTGCCAGCCAGTATGGCTACACCTTC. Protein product: CASQYGYTF. The rearrangement links TRBV28 to TRBJ1-2, with D unclear. This CDR3 is built from 9 residues. CDR1 MDHEN and CDR2 SYDVKM come from the germline V gene. With 8 bases removed from V and 5 bases from J, the gap between germline ends came to 3 bases.

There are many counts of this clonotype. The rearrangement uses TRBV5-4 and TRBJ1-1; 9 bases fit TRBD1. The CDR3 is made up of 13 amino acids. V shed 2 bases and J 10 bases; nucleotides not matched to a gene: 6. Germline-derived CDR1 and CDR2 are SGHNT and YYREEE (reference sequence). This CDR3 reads CASSLQGALVAFF. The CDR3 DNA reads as TGTGCCAGCAGCTTACAGGGGGCGCTGGTAGCTTTCTTT.

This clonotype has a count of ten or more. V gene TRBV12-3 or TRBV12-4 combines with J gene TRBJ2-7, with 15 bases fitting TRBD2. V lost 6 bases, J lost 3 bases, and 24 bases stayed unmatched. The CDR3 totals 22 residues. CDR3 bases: TGTGCCAGCAGCCCCCCCCCGACAGAGCAAATAAGGACTAGCGGGAGGGGCTACGAGCAGTACTTC. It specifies CASSPPPTEQIRTSGRGYEQYF.

The CDR3 bases are TGTGCCAGCAGTTCTAGCGGGGGGCCCTACAATGAGCAGTTCTTC. Protein product: CASSSSGGPYNEQFF. The chain couples TRBV2 to TRBJ2-1, with 11 nucleotides matching TRBD2. V shed 5 bases and J 2 bases; nucleotides not matched to a gene: 2. CDR1 and CDR2 from the germline V gene are SNHLY and FYNNEI. The CDR3 contains 15 residues.